The 29 T cell receptor beta chains presented below share a single source sample, sequenced in a study of blood T cell repertoires in COVID-19. TCRdb keeps only in-frame clones here, not all; method: immunoSEQ multiplex PCR. This table has approximately 200,000 clones, about 91% appearing once. The sequencing sample was made of peripheral blood. Every receptor here comes from a woman aged 30 to 39 with acute or convalescent COVID-19.

The gene calls are TRBV19 and TRBJ2-1, with TRBD2 matching 7 bases. J was trimmed by 6 bases and V by 4 bases; bases with no gene match: 6. Germline V gene data show CDR1 as LNHDA and CDR2 as SQIVND (reference sequence). The CDR3 runs 14 residues. DNA of the CDR3: TGTGCCAGTAGTACCCGAGGACTAGTCAATGAGCAGTTCTTC. Translation: CASSTRGLVNEQFF.

The V call is TRBV19, the J call TRBJ2-1; D is perhaps TRBD1 (5 bases). The germline V and J ends were trimmed by 7 bases and 5 bases, with 12 bases remaining between them. Germline values: CDR1 LNHDA, CDR2 SQIVND (reference sequence). The CDR3 spans 13 residues. CDR3 DNA: TGTGCCAGTACCCCATTAGGGGACAATGAGCAGTTCTTC. Translating it yields CASTPLGDNEQFF.

The rearrangement links TRBV6-5 to TRBJ1-5; D perhaps matches TRBD1 (6 bases). Germline-derived CDR1 and CDR2 are MNHEY and SVGAGI. Trimming shortened V by 6 bases and J by 0 bases, and 12 bases separated the two germline ends. This CDR3 spans 15 amino acids. CDR3 coding DNA: TGTGCCAGCAGACTACAGGGCAATAGCAATCAGCCCCAGCATTTT. The encoded protein is CASRLQGNSNQPQHF.

The rearrangement joins TRBV6-1 to TRBJ1-2; 7 nucleotides match TRBD1. V lost 1 base, J lost 3 bases, and 2 bases stayed unmatched. The CDR3 is 14 residues long. Germline loops: CDR1 MNHNS, CDR2 SASEGT. The CDR3, as DNA: TGTGCCAGCAGTGAAGGAGGGACAGACTATGGCTACACCTTC. This gives the protein CASSEGGTDYGYTF.

This clone has a handful of counts. The chain recombines TRBV2 with TRBJ2-2, with 8 bases aligning to TRBD2. The CDR3 is made up of 13 amino acids. Germline V gene lookup returns CDR1 SNHLY and CDR2 FYNNEI. The J segment lost 8 bases and the V segment lost 6 bases, leaving 5 bases of the junction unmatched. CDR3 sequence reads: CASRTGTSGELFF. DNA of the CDR3: TGTGCCAGCAGGACCGGGACTAGTGGGGAGCTGTTTTTT.

The chain is built from TRBV18 and TRBJ2-7; 8 bases match TRBD1. The CDR3 is made up of 14 amino acids. The J segment lost 2 bases and the V segment lost 6 bases, leaving 6 bases of the junction unmatched. Germline CDR1 is KGHSH and CDR2 is LQKENI. CDR3 DNA: TGTGCCAGCTCGCCAGACAGGGGAGCCTACGAGCAGTACTTC. Encoded protein: CASSPDRGAYEQYF.

This chain uses TRBV7-2 with TRBJ2-2, with D possibly TRBD2 on 5 matching bases. The V gene's germline CDR1 is SGHTA and CDR2 FQGNSA. The CDR3 totals 13 residues. Trimming left V 3 bases short and J 7 bases short, with 9 bases between. CDR3 nucleotide sequence: TGTGCCAGCAGCTTCTGGGAGCTCGGGGAGCTGTTTTTT. This codes for CASSFWELGELFF.

The chain couples TRBV4-2 to TRBJ1-5, with D maybe TRBD1 (6 bases). The CDR3 runs 14 residues. Germline V gene lookup returns CDR1 LGHNA and CDR2 YNFKEQ. V lost 4 bases to trimming and J lost 5 bases, with 12 bases between them. CDR3 amino acids: CASSLTGPHQPQHF. Here the CDR3 DNA reads TGTGCCAGCAGCCTCACAGGGCCCCATCAGCCCCAGCATTTT.

The CDR3 is CASSQGAGVVTGELFF. DNA for the CDR3: TGTGCCAGCAGCCAGGGAGCGGGAGTGGTCACCGGGGAGCTGTTTTTT. The chain is built from TRBV3-1 (or the pseudogene TRBV3-2) and TRBJ2-2, with 8 bases fitting TRBD2. Germline trimming cut 3 bases from V and 4 bases from J; bases unmatched to any gene: 7. The CDR3 contains 16 residues. Germline loops: CDR1 LGHDT, CDR2 YNNKEL (reference sequence).

V usage is TRBV24-1 and J usage is TRBJ2-7, with TRBD2 matching 8 bases. Germline V gene lookup returns CDR1 KGHDR and CDR2 SFDVKD. Trimming at V came to 9 bases and at J to 2 bases, leaving 5 bases not matched to a gene. The CDR3 has 13 amino acids. CDR3 region: CATSTSGAYEQYF. The CDR3 region has the DNA TGTGCCACCTCCACTAGCGGAGCCTACGAGCAGTACTTC.

The chain carries TRBV3-1 (or the pseudogene TRBV3-2) and TRBJ2-7; D might be TRBD1 (5 bases). V was pared by 0 bases and J by 2 bases, with 8 bases between. There are 14 residues in the CDR3. Germline values: CDR1 LGHDT, CDR2 YNNKEL (reference sequence). This CDR3 is CASSQDPGPYEQYF. The CDR3, as DNA: TGTGCCAGCAGCCAAGATCCAGGGCCCTACGAGCAGTACTTC.

The V gene is TRBV5-5, the J gene TRBJ2-3; D is unresolved. Germline CDR1 reads SGHKS; CDR2 reads YYEKEE (reference sequence). The length of the CDR3 is 12 residues. V was shortened by 5 bases and J by 2 bases, with 6 bases between the two germline ends. The CDR3 spells CASSYNTDTQYF. The CDR3 DNA follows: TGTGCCAGCAGTTATAACACAGATACGCAGTATTTT.

The chain employs TRBV28 and TRBJ2-7, with D uncertain. Trimming pared 4 bases from V and 2 bases from J, leaving 12 bases between. The CDR3 spans 14 residues. Germline loops: CDR1 MDHEN, CDR2 SYDVKM. CDR3 in DNA: TGTGCCAGCAGTTCTGGCGGATTCCCCTACGAGCAGTACTTC. Translated, it gives CASSSGGFPYEQYF.

This clone occurred a few times. The V call is TRBV19, the J call TRBJ1-6; the match to TRBD1 covers 10 bases. This CDR3 comprises 12 residues. V dropped 8 bases and J dropped 9; count of bases not matched to a gene: 1. Germline lookup yields CDR1 LNHDA and CDR2 SQIVND (reference sequence). In DNA form, the CDR3 reads TGTGCCAGTGGACAGGGGGGTTCACCCCTCCACTTT. Amino acids: CASGQGGSPLHF. Full variable domain (remainder filled in from reference TRBV19 and TRBJ1-6): DGGITQSPKYLFRKEGQNVTLSCEQNLNHDAMYWYRQDPGQGLRLIYYSQIVNDFQKGDIAEGYSVSREKKESFPLTVTSAQKNPTAFYLCASGQGGSPLHFGNGTRLTVT.

The chain employs TRBV7-9 and TRBJ2-1; the D gene is possibly TRBD2 (5 bases). The CDR3 is made up of 15 amino acids. Germline loops: CDR1 SEHNR, CDR2 FQNEAQ (reference sequence). V lost 1 base, J lost 0 bases, and 7 bases lay in between. CDR3 bases: TGTGCCAGCAGCTTAGACCGGGGCTCCTACAATGAGCAGTTCTTC. Translated: CASSLDRGSYNEQFF.

The chain employs TRBV7-2 and TRBJ1-2; D perhaps matches TRBD1 (5 bases). Trimming left V 4 bases short and J 2 bases short, with 11 bases between. Germline V gives CDR1 SGHTA, CDR2 FQGNSA. CDR3 size: 14 residues. The DNA for the CDR3 is TGTGCCAGCAGCTCGCGCGGGACGAACTATGGCTACACCTTC. This codes for CASSSRGTNYGYTF.

With regard to this clone: The junction differs from germline at one of its ends, possibly a read error. This rearrangement joins TRBV7-7 to TRBJ2-1; a weak D match, TRBD2 (5 bases). CDR1 is SSHAT and CDR2 is FNYEAQ in the germline V gene (reference sequence). The CDR3 runs 13 residues. DNA for the CDR3: TGTGCTAGCAGCGAGAGGGCCTACGGTGAGCAGTTCTTC. Its translation: CASSERAYGEQFF.

The chain links TRBV11-2 to TRBJ1-5, with 7 bases matching TRBD1. The V segment lost 3 bases and the J segment 11 bases; nucleotides outside the gene matches: 7. This CDR3 has 13 amino acids. The germline gives CDR1 SGHAT, CDR2 FQNNGV. CDR3 coding DNA: TGTGCCAGCAGCTTGGAAGATACAGGGGCCCAGCATTTT. Its protein is CASSLEDTGAQHF.

The chain combines TRBV25-1 with TRBJ2-2; D unresolved. Per the germline V gene, CDR1 is MGHDK and CDR2 is SYGVNS. CDR3 length equals 13 residues. V shed 4 bases and J shed 3 bases, with 6 bases lying between them. CDR3: CASSVSYTGELFF. CDR3 in DNA: TGTGCCAGCAGTGTCTCTTACACCGGGGAGCTGTTTTTT. The variable domain in full, completed from reference TRBV25-1 and TRBJ2-2, reads EADIYQTPRYLVIGTGKKITLECSQTMGHDKMYWYQQDPGMELHLIHYSYGVNSTEKGDLSSESTVSRIRTEHFPLTLESARPSHTSQYLCASSVSYTGELFFGEGSRLTVL.

This rearrangement joins TRBV7-6 to TRBJ2-4; D is possibly TRBD2 (5 bases). CDR1 is SGHVS, CDR2 FNYEAQ, per germline. V was cut by 0 bases and J by 1 base, with 19 bases left in between. The CDR3 covers 19 residues. The CDR3 is CASSLAPIVQRTAKNIQYF. The CDR3 nucleotides read TGTGCCAGCAGCTTAGCTCCGATAGTCCAAAGGACTGCCAAAAACATTCAGTACTTC.

The V gene is TRBV3-1 (or the pseudogene TRBV3-2), the J gene TRBJ2-7; tentative D call: TRBD1 (5 bases). This CDR3 has 13 amino acids. V was shortened by 0 bases and J by 6 bases, with 9 bases between the two germline ends. In germline, CDR1 is LGHDT, CDR2 YNNKEL (reference sequence). CDR3 nucleotide sequence: TGTGCCAGCAGCCAAGAGCCGCAGGGCGAGCAGTACTTC. Protein product: CASSQEPQGEQYF.

The rearrangement uses TRBV18 and TRBJ2-2, with TRBD1 matching over 7 bases. V gave up 3 bases and J gave up 6 bases; unmatched junction bases: 7. Germline CDR1 KGHSH, CDR2 LQKENI. The CDR3 contains 15 residues. CDR3 DNA: TGTGCCAGCTCACCTCAAGACAGGGTGGCCGGGGAGCTGTTTTTT. This gives the protein CASSPQDRVAGELFF.

This sequence joins TRBV3-1 (or the pseudogene TRBV3-2) and TRBJ2-2, with D maybe TRBD2 (6 bases). Between the trimmed V and J ends, which lost 5 bases and 5 bases, there was a span of 9 bases. This CDR3 comprises 13 residues. Looked up from germline, CDR1 is LGHDT and CDR2 is YNNKEL (reference sequence). CDR3 protein: CASSLTRTGELFF. The DNA for the CDR3 is TGTGCCAGCAGCTTGACTAGGACCGGGGAGCTGTTTTTT.

This rearrangement joins TRBV5-1 to TRBJ2-1; 7 nucleotides align to TRBD2. In germline, CDR1 is SGHRS, CDR2 YFSETQ. The CDR3 is made up of 16 amino acids. Unmatched junction bases numbered 7, after V lost 0 bases and J lost 4 bases. Here the CDR3 reads CASSLAWEGQYNEQFF. The DNA of the CDR3 is TGCGCCAGCAGCTTGGCTTGGGAGGGCCAGTACAATGAGCAGTTCTTC. Complete variable domain (other parts from reference TRBV5-1 and TRBJ2-1): KAGVTQTPRYLIKTRGQQVTLSCSPISGHRSVSWYQQTPGQGLQFLFEYFSETQRNKGNFPGRFSGRQFSNSRSEMNVSTLELGDSALYLCASSLAWEGQYNEQFFGPGTRLTVL.

The chain is built from TRBV30 and TRBJ2-1; D is possibly TRBD2 (6 bases). V was pared by 1 base and J by 0 bases, with 13 bases between. This CDR3 region has 16 residues. CDR1 GTSNPN and CDR2 SVGIG come from the germline V gene (reference sequence). Here the CDR3 DNA reads TGTGCCTGGAGTGGGCTTCGGGGGAGCTCCTACAATGAGCAGTTCTTC. This gives the protein CAWSGLRGSSYNEQFF.

The chain is built from TRBV5-1 and TRBJ2-2; weak D call: TRBD2 (5 bases). This CDR3 has 16 amino acids. Germline values: CDR1 SGHRS, CDR2 YFSETQ. V dropped 0 bases and J dropped 4 bases, with 13 bases sitting between them. The CDR3 is CASSLVGARLTGELFF. In nucleotides, the CDR3 is TGCGCCAGCAGCTTGGTGGGAGCCCGCCTCACCGGGGAGCTGTTTTTT. Full variable domain (outside the CDR3, taken from reference TRBV5-1 and TRBJ2-2): KAGVTQTPRYLIKTRGQQVTLSCSPISGHRSVSWYQQTPGQGLQFLFEYFSETQRNKGNFPGRFSGRQFSNSRSEMNVSTLELGDSALYLCASSLVGARLTGELFFGEGSRLTVL.

The V and J genes are TRBV14 and TRBJ2-7; D gene uncertain. The CDR3 is 13 residues long. Trimming took 5 bases from V and 6 from J, leaving 14 bases between them. The germline gives CDR1 SGHDN, CDR2 FVKESK. The CDR3 sequence is CASSYSSLSEQYF. CDR3 nucleotide sequence: TGTGCCAGCAGCTACTCCTCCCTCTCCGAGCAGTACTTC.

The chain carries TRBV6-2 or TRBV6-3 and TRBJ1-1; weak D call: TRBD1 (5 bases). The CDR3 sequence is 14 residues long. The ends were cut back, 3 bases at V and 3 bases at J, with 11 bases in the middle. The V gene's germline CDR1 is MNHEY and CDR2 SVGEGT. The CDR3 bases are TGTGCCAGCAGTTATGGGGCGGCGGACACTGAAGCTTTCTTT. The encoded protein is CASSYGAADTEAFF.

The chain links TRBV7-9 to TRBJ1-2; D remains unclear. Germline CDR1 and CDR2: SEHNR and FQNEAQ (reference sequence). There are 14 residues in the CDR3. The ends were cut back, 2 bases at V and 8 bases at J, with 15 bases in the middle. The DNA of the CDR3 is TGTGCCAGCAGCTTATCACCCACTGGAGGCGGCTACACCTTC. Protein sequence: CASSLSPTGGGYTF.